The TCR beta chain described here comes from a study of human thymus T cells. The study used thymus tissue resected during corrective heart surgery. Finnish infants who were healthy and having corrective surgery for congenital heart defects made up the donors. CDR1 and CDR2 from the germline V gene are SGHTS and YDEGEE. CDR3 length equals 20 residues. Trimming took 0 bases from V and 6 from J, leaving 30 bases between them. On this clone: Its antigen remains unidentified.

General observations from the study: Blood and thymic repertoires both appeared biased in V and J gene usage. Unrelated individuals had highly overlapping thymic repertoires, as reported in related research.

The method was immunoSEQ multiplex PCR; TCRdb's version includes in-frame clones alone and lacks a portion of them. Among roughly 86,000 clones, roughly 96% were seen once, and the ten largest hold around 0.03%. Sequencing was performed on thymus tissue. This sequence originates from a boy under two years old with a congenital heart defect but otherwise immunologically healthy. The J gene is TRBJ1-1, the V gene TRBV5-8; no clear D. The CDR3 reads CASSLGVLWGGPGGVAEAFF. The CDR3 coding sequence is TGTGCCAGCAGCTTGGGGGTCCTATGGGGAGGGCCAGGTGGGGTGGCTGAAGCTTTCTTT.